This is a list of T cell receptor beta chains from one sample in a study of CD8 T cells in ankylosing spondylitis. TCRdb passed the 5' RACE reads through MiXCR, listing each CDR3 protein once. The repertoire holds about 250,000 distinct CDR3 sequences, with over 7% as singletons. Material: blood, either unsorted or a sorted T cell fraction (not recorded which). These receptors all come from a female donor with ankylosing spondylitis or in good health (not recorded which). CDR3s include the opening cysteine and the closing phenylalanine or tryptophan. The D gene is left open where the match is weak. Only part of the rows carry a size: once, few, many, or a class if the clone is expanded.

v_call	j_call	d_call	clone_size	cdr3_nt	cdr3_aa
TRBV11-3	TRBJ2-2	TRBD1	many	TGTGCCAGCAGCCAAAGGGAGACAGGGAAGACCGGGGAGCTGTTTTTT	CASSQRETGKTGELFF
TRBV5-1	TRBJ2-7	TRBD2	few	TGCGCCAGCAGTTCCGGACTAGCGGGAGATCCGGACTTC	CASSSGLAGDPDF
TRBV12-3/TRBV12-4	TRBJ2-1	NA	NA	TGTGCCAGCAGTTTGGATGTCAATGCGCAGTTCTTC	CASSLDVNAQFF
TRBV5-1	TRBJ2-4	NA	many	TGCGCCAGCAGCTTGGAAGGGTGGGCGAACATTCAGTACTTC	CASSLEGWANIQYF
TRBV20-1	TRBJ1-2	NA	many	TGCAGTTCCTCTCGGCCCTCTAACTATGGCTACACCTTC	CSSSRPSNYGYTF
TRBV6-5	TRBJ1-2	NA	many	TGTGCCAGCAGTTACGGCGACTATGGCTACACCTTC	CASSYGDYGYTF
TRBV28	TRBJ2-7	TRBD1	many	TGTGCCAGCAGAAAACAGGGGGCCGCCTACGAGCAGTACTTC	CASRKQGAAYEQYF
TRBV28	TRBJ2-7	TRBD2	many	TGTGCCAGCAGTTTGGTGTGGGGGGGGAGCTCCTACGAGCAGTACTTC	CASSLVWGGSSYEQYF
TRBV6-2/TRBV6-3	TRBJ2-7	NA	few	TGTGCCAGCGAAGGGGTCACCTACGAGCAGTACTTC	CASEGVTYEQYF
TRBV12-3/TRBV12-4	TRBJ2-7	NA	many	TGTGCCAGCAGTACACGGCCCAACGGGCAGTACTTC	CASSTRPNGQYF
TRBV20-1	TRBJ2-5	NA	many	TGCAGTGCTACATTTTCCGGGACTGGAGAGACCCAGTACTTC	CSATFSGTGETQYF
TRBV4-3	TRBJ2-1	NA	many	TGCGCCAGCAGCCCCCCCGGCGGTGATGAGCAGTTCTTC	CASSPPGGDEQFF
TRBV2	TRBJ2-1	TRBD2	many	TGTGCCAGCGCCGGGACTAGCGGATGGGTTGAGCAGTTCTTC	CASAGTSGWVEQFF
TRBV7-6	TRBJ1-5	NA	many	TGTGCCAGCAGCAGGGCAGGGACTAATCAGCCCCAGCATTTT	CASSRAGTNQPQHF
TRBV30	TRBJ2-5	NA	NA	TGTGCCTGGAGTCGAAGGAAAGAGACCCAGTACTTC	CAWSRRKETQYF
TRBV20-1	TRBJ2-7	TRBD2	NA	TGCAGTGCTAGAGTGACTAGCGGGAGTATCGGCTACGAGCAGTACTTC	CSARVTSGSIGYEQYF
TRBV4-3	TRBJ1-1	NA	few	TGCGCCAGCAGCCAAGCGAGGACGAGGACTGAAGCTTTCTTT	CASSQARTRTEAFF
TRBV12-3/TRBV12-4	TRBJ1-2	NA	many	TGTGCCAGCAGTCCGGGTGGCTACACCTTC	CASSPGGYTF
TRBV10-3	TRBJ1-1	NA	many	TGTGCCATCAGTGGAGGGCAGGTTGACACTGAAGCTTTCTTT	CAISGGQVDTEAFF
TRBV20-1	TRBJ1-4	NA	many	TGCAGTGCTAGCCCGGGGGAAGCTGAAAAACTGTTTTTT	CSASPGEAEKLFF
TRBV7-2	TRBJ1-5	NA	NA	TGTGCCAGCAGCTCTGTGGGTGATCACCGTCAGCCCCAGCATTTT	CASSSVGDHRQPQHF
TRBV12-3/TRBV12-4	TRBJ1-2	NA	many	TGTGCCAGCAGTTTAGGGGGATGGGGTGGCTACACCTTC	CASSLGGWGGYTF
TRBV12-3/TRBV12-4	TRBJ2-2	TRBD2	many	TGTGCCAGCAGTTTCCAGACGGGAGGGCACGACACCGGGGAGCTGTTTTTT	CASSFQTGGHDTGELFF
TRBV27	TRBJ1-4	NA	many	TGTGCCAGCAGTAGGGACTTCGCGACGGGCAAACTGTTTTTT	CASSRDFATGKLFF
TRBV29-1	TRBJ1-1	NA	many	TGCAGCGTAACAAGGAACACTGAAGCTTTCTTT	CSVTRNTEAFF
TRBV5-1	TRBJ2-5	NA	few	TGCGCCAGCACGGAACCGAACTTCGAGACCCAGTACTTC	CASTEPNFETQYF
TRBV5-5	TRBJ1-1	NA	many	TGTGCCAGCAGCTTCCGGGGGCTCAAAGCTTTCTTT	CASSFRGLKAFF
TRBV20-1	TRBJ2-1	TRBD2	many	TGCAGTGCTAGAGAGAAGACTAGCGACTTCAATGAGCAGTTCTTC	CSAREKTSDFNEQFF
TRBV7-9	TRBJ2-1	TRBD2	NA	TGTGCCAGCAGCTCCCCGGGACTAGTTCTGAATGAGCAGTTCTTC	CASSSPGLVLNEQFF
TRBV29-1	TRBJ1-1	NA	many	TGCAGCGCCTCGGACAGACTGAACACTGAAGCTTTCTTT	CSASDRLNTEAFF
TRBV9	TRBJ2-7	NA	NA	TGTGCCAGCAGCCCCTCAACCTCCTTCCGCGAGCAGTACTTC	CASSPSTSFREQYF
TRBV7-2	TRBJ1-1	NA	NA	TGTGCCAGCAGCCGGGTCCGGTGGACTGAAGCTTTCTTT	CASSRVRWTEAFF
TRBV20-1	TRBJ1-5	NA	many	TGCAGTGCTATCCCCCAGGGAGATCAGCCCCAGCATTTT	CSAIPQGDQPQHF
TRBV20-1	TRBJ2-5	NA	many	TGCAGTGCTAGCCCGGGGCGACAAGAGACCCAGTACTTC	CSASPGRQETQYF
TRBV7-9	TRBJ2-1	TRBD2	NA	TGTGCCAGCAGGCGTCTAGCGGGAGCGTCAGCCTACAATGAGCAGTTCTTC	CASRRLAGASAYNEQFF
TRBV5-6	TRBJ2-1	NA	many	TGTGCCAGCAGCTTGGGTAGCGATGAGCAGTTCTTC	CASSLGSDEQFF
TRBV3-1	TRBJ2-1	TRBD2	few	TGTGCCAGCAGCCAACAGCGGGAGGGCCTAGGTGAGCAGTTCTTC	CASSQQREGLGEQFF
TRBV6-1	TRBJ1-2	TRBD1	many	TGTGCCAGCATGGACATAGGACAGGGATCAGGCTACACCTTC	CASMDIGQGSGYTF
TRBV20-1	TRBJ1-2	TRBD1	many	TGCAGTGCTAGAAGGACAGGAAAAGGCTACACCTTC	CSARRTGKGYTF
TRBV4-3	TRBJ1-5	NA	NA	TGCGCCAGCAGCCAAGATCTGACAGCACTTAAGCCCCAGCATTTT	CASSQDLTALKPQHF
TRBV20-1	TRBJ2-3	TRBD2	few	TGCTGCGCTAGAGATCCGGCTAGCGGGAGGCCAGATACGCAGTATTTT	CCARDPASGRPDTQYF
TRBV20-1	TRBJ1-2	NA	many	TGCAGTGCTAGAGGGCTGGGTGGAGGGGCGGGCTACACCTTC	CSARGLGGGAGYTF